This TCR beta chain was captured by sequencing in a study of T cells after yellow fever vaccination. Across the study: Researchers used SMART-Seq v4 Ultra Low Input to prepare fractions that had low cell numbers. Study-level points and caveats: Reappearance after the booster was observed for most primary-vaccination clones (roughly 96% CD4, less than 90% CD8). One caveat is that FACS-sorted repertoires could contain abundant clonotypes contaminating from the bulk population. Just a small share of clonotypes turned up in the CD4 compartment as well as the CD8 compartment.

TCRdb recomputed calls from the 5' RACE reads with MiXCR, one row per CDR3 protein. The sample shows 450,000 to 650,000 distinct CDR3 sequences, roughly 14% of them seen only once. CDR3 length: 13 residues. CDR1 SGHTA and CDR2 FQGNSA come from the germline V gene. V shed 5 bases and J 5 bases; nucleotides not matched to a gene: 3. In regard to this clonotype: The antigen remains unidentified.

The input for sequencing was PBMCs, taken on the day of the yellow fever booster vaccination. This clonotype was sampled from a man aged 30-40 years who received the YFV17D yellow fever vaccine. The chain combines TRBV7-2 with TRBJ1-5, with 7 nucleotides matching TRBD1. The CDR3 coding sequence is TGTGCCAGCAGCGACAGGGTCGATCAGCCCCAGCATTTT. Its protein is CASSDRVDQPQHF. The full variable domain, in which reference TRBV7-2 and TRBJ1-5 provide the parts outside the CDR3, is GAGVSQSPSNKVTEKGKDVELRCDPISGHTALYWYRQSLGQGLEFLIYFQGNSAPDKSGLPSDRFSAERTGGSVSTLTIQRTQQEDSAVYLCASSDRVDQPQHFGDGTRLSIL.